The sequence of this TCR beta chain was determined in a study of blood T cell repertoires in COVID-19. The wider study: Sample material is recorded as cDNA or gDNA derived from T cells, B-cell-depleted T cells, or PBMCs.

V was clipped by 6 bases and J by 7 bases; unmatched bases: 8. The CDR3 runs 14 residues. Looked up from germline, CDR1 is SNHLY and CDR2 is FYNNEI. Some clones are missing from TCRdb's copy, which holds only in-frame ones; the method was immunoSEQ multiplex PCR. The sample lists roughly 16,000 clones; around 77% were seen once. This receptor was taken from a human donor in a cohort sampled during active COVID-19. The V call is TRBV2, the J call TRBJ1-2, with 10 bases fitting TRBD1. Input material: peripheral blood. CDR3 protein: CASSGGTGEAGYTF. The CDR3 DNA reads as TGTGCCAGCAGCGGGGGGACAGGGGAGGCTGGCTACACCTTC.